The source of this T cell receptor beta chain is a study of cytomegalovirus exposure and HLA in healthy donors. In regard to this clone: Germline and junction disagree at one end, which may indicate a read error.

The PCR made use of 60 Vbeta and 13 Jbeta primers. Sequencing was performed with immunoSEQ multiplex PCR; in TCRdb, only in-frame clones are kept and a portion is missing. Altogether roughly 97,000 clones are present, about 9.5% being singletons, with the ten largest covering roughly 5%. CDR3 size: 15 residues. CDR1 SSHAT and CDR2 FNYEAQ come from the germline V gene (reference sequence). The chain uses TRBV7-7 and TRBJ2-3, with a weak D call TRBD2 (6 bases). The specimen was PBMCs. This receptor was obtained from a man aged 40-49 years in good health and CMV-seropositive. The CDR3 DNA follows: TGTGCTAGCAGCTTAGCGGACACTCGCACAGATACGCAGTATTTT. It codes for CASSLADTRTDTQYF.